A single sample is the source of the 20 T cell receptor beta chains below, sequenced in a study of blood T cell repertoires in COVID-19. Sequencing was performed with immunoSEQ multiplex PCR; in TCRdb, only in-frame clones are kept and a portion is missing. This repertoire shows about 370,000 clones, 75% to 90% found once; its top ten account for 0.95% to 1.1%. Sequenced sample: PBMCs or T cells enriched from blood (not recorded which). These TCRs come from a man between 18 and 35 years old who had recovered from COVID-19.

The chain couples TRBV2 to TRBJ1-6; perhaps TRBD1 as D (6 bases). The V end was cut by 1 base, the J end by 9 bases, with 16 bases between. This CDR3 is built from 16 residues. Germline V lookup: CDR1 SNHLY, CDR2 FYNNEI. This CDR3 is CASSEEAGEFGSPLHF. In DNA, the CDR3 is TGTGCCAGCAGTGAAGAGGCAGGGGAGTTTGGTTCACCCCTCCACTTT.

The chain has TRBV7-2 and TRBJ1-5; TRBD1 matches 9 bases. CDR1 and CDR2 (germline): SGHTA, FQGNSA. CDR3 length equals 17 residues. V dropped 5 bases and J dropped 6; count of bases not matched to a gene: 14. The CDR3 nucleotides read TGTGCCAGCAGCCCAGGTAAACCGGGACAGGGCTTTCAGCCCCAGCATTTT. Its translation: CASSPGKPGQGFQPQHF. The variable domain in full, completed from reference TRBV7-2 and TRBJ1-5, reads GAGVSQSPSNKVTEKGKDVELRCDPISGHTALYWYRQSLGQGLEFLIYFQGNSAPDKSGLPSDRFSAERTGGSVSTLTIQRTQQEDSAVYLCASSPGKPGQGFQPQHFGDGTRLSIL.

Comment on this clone: The same CDR3 can be traced to other DNA sequences in this sample. The chain uses TRBV6-5 and TRBJ1-1; TRBD1 matches at 7 bases. This CDR3 region has 14 residues. Germline lookup yields CDR1 MNHEY and CDR2 SVGAGI. J gave up 3 bases and V 5 bases, and 6 bases lay outside the gene matches. CDR3 nucleotides: TGTGCCAGCAGTCTAACAGGGGCAGACACTGAAGCTTTCTTT. Amino acid sequence: CASSLTGADTEAFF.

CDR3: CASSRDTLEAFF. DNA for the CDR3: TGTGCCAGCAGCCGAGACACCCTGGAAGCTTTCTTT. The rearrangement joins TRBV2 to TRBJ1-1; no firm D call. Germline V gene lookup returns CDR1 SNHLY and CDR2 FYNNEI. The CDR3 runs to 12 residues. Trimming removed 6 bases from V and 8 bases from J, with 13 bases in between. Together with reference TRBV2 and TRBJ1-1, the CDR3 gives the full variable domain: EPEVTQTPSHQVTQMGQEVILRCVPISNHLYFYWYRQILGQKVEFLVSFYNNEISEKSEIFDDQFSVERPDGSNFTLKIRSTKLEDSAMYFCASSRDTLEAFFGQGTRLTVV.

This clone was detected only once. The V and J genes are TRBV7-3 and TRBJ2-2, with TRBD1 identical over 9 bases. V trimming: 4 bases; J trimming: 4 bases; junction bases outside the gene matches: 7. The CDR3 loop spans 16 amino acids. Germline values: CDR1 SGHTA, CDR2 FQGTGA. The CDR3 is CASSYRQGEVTGELFF. The CDR3 DNA reads TGTGCCAGCAGCTACCGACAGGGGGAAGTCACCGGGGAGCTGTTTTTT.

The genes are TRBV5-1 and TRBJ2-7, with TRBD1 as a possible D gene (6 bases). The CDR3 runs to 15 residues. The germline CDR1 and CDR2 sequences are SGHRS and YFSETQ. Trimming took off 4 bases at V and 5 bases at J, with 19 bases between the two ends. For the CDR3, the DNA is TGCGCCAGCAGCCAAGACAGGCCGTCCGGTGACGAGCAGTACTTC. Amino acid sequence: CASSQDRPSGDEQYF.

The rearrangement links TRBV9 to TRBJ2-1; 9 nucleotides align to TRBD2. The trim removed 3 bases at V and 6 bases at J, leaving 7 bases unmatched. In germline, CDR1 is SGDLS, CDR2 YYNGEE. There are 15 residues in the CDR3. The CDR3 region has the DNA TGTGCCAGCAGCGAACCCGGGACTAGCCCCAATGAGCAGTTCTTC. Protein sequence: CASSEPGTSPNEQFF. The full variable domain, rest sourced from reference TRBV9 and TRBJ2-1, is DSGVTQTPKHLITATGQRVTLRCSPRSGDLSVYWYQQSLDQGLQFLIQYYNGEERAKGNILERFSAQQFPDLHSELNLSSLELGDSALYFCASSEPGTSPNEQFFGPGTRLTVL.

V usage is TRBV5-1 and J usage is TRBJ2-3, with TRBD1 identical over 7 bases. CDR1 is SGHRS and CDR2 is YFSETQ in the germline V gene. The CDR3 totals 15 residues. Trimming took 3 bases from V and 4 from J; bases not matched to a gene: 8. For the CDR3, the DNA is TGCGCCAGCAGCTCCTACAGGGGTGTTGCAGATACGCAGTATTTT. Translating it yields CASSSYRGVADTQYF.

This sequence joins TRBV28 and TRBJ1-5; no clear D. V lost 8 bases and J 2 bases, leaving 16 bases between the germline ends. CDR3 length: 15 residues. Germline loops: CDR1 MDHEN, CDR2 SYDVKM. The CDR3 region has the DNA TGTGCCAGCGGTCCGGGAGTTTCGGGCAATCAGCCCCAGCATTTT. This encodes CASGPGVSGNQPQHF.

The chain joins TRBV4-2 to TRBJ2-5; 8 bases agree with TRBD1. The CDR3 is made up of 14 amino acids. Germline V gene data show CDR1 as LGHNA and CDR2 as YNFKEQ. J gave up 4 bases and V 4 bases, and 5 bases lay outside the gene matches. In DNA, the CDR3 is TGTGCCAGCAGCCTAGGACAGGGCAGAGAGACCCAGTACTTC. Translation: CASSLGQGRETQYF.

This clone was observed a single time. The CDR3 DNA sequence: TGTGCCAGCAGCCAAGAGTCTTCGCGGGGGGGGTACAATGAGCAGTTCTTC. Amino acids: CASSQESSRGGYNEQFF. The chain is built from TRBV4-2 and TRBJ2-1; TRBD2 matches 9 bases. CDR1 LGHNA and CDR2 YNFKEQ come from the germline V gene. This CDR3 comprises 17 residues. Unmatched junction bases numbered 7, after V lost 0 bases and J lost 4 bases.

The V call is TRBV3-1 (or the pseudogene TRBV3-2), the J call TRBJ2-7, with D unclear. The CDR3 is 13 amino acids. Germline V CDR1 and CDR2: LGHDT, YNNKEL (reference sequence). V lost 2 bases, J lost 4 bases, and 9 bases lay in between. The CDR3 sequence is CASSQNPRYEQYF. CDR3 in DNA: TGTGCCAGCAGCCAAAATCCCAGATACGAGCAGTACTTC.

For the CDR3, the DNA is TGTGCCACCAGTGATTTTAAACAGGGGTACACAGATACGCAGTATTTT. This encodes CATSDFKQGYTDTQYF. The J gene is TRBJ2-3, the V gene TRBV24-1, with 7 bases matching TRBD1. The V gene's germline CDR1 is KGHDR and CDR2 SFDVKD. The CDR3 loop spans 16 amino acids. The trim removed 1 base at V and 2 bases at J, leaving 5 bases unmatched.

This chain uses TRBV19 with TRBJ2-7; TRBD1 is a possible D gene (5 bases). This CDR3 contains 15 residues. Trimming shortened V by 5 bases and J by 3 bases, and 17 bases separated the two germline ends. The V gene's germline CDR1 is LNHDA and CDR2 SQIVND (reference sequence). The CDR3, as DNA: TGTGCCAGTAGTTCGGACACGACGTTAGACTACGAGCAGTACTTC. Its protein is CASSSDTTLDYEQYF.

The rearrangement links TRBV30 to TRBJ1-1; TRBD1 agrees at 9 bases. This CDR3 is 15 amino acids long. The ends lost 6 bases at V and 0 bases at J; junction bases unmatched: 8. Germline assignment: CDR1 GTSNPN and CDR2 SVGIG (reference sequence). CDR3 bases: TGTGCCTGCCGCCCGGGACAGGGAATGAACACTGAAGCTTTCTTT. It encodes CACRPGQGMNTEAFF.

CDR3: CASSIAQPGAGYTF. The DNA for the CDR3 is TGCGCCAGCAGCATAGCCCAACCAGGGGCCGGCTACACCTTC. The chain couples TRBV5-1 to TRBJ1-2; possibly TRBD1 for D (6 bases). The germline V gene has CDR1 SGHRS and CDR2 YFSETQ. The CDR3 is made up of 14 amino acids. V lost 4 bases and J lost 8, with 18 bases in between.

The rearrangement links TRBV5-4 to TRBJ1-6; weak D call: TRBD1 (6 bases). This CDR3 region has 17 residues. Germline V gives CDR1 SGHNT, CDR2 YYREEE (reference sequence). V lost 4 bases to trimming and J lost 10 bases, with 24 bases between them. CDR3 bases: TGTGCCAGCAGCCCAGGTGGAACGACAGGATCGTGGTCACCCCTCCACTTT. Translated, it gives CASSPGGTTGSWSPLHF.

The rearrangement links TRBV19 to TRBJ1-1; D is uncertain. Trimming cost V 6 bases and J 6 bases, with 14 bases left between them. The CDR3 has 13 residues. Germline V gene data show CDR1 as LNHDA and CDR2 as SQIVND (reference sequence). In nucleotides, the CDR3 is TGTGCCAGTAGGGATTACCGGGTCCCTGAAGCTTTCTTT. The encoded protein is CASRDYRVPEAFF.

The rearrangement uses TRBV9 and TRBJ2-3, with 11 nucleotides matching TRBD2. The V and J ends lost 4 bases and 3 bases, in that order; junction bases with no gene match: 7. Germline CDR1 is SGDLS and CDR2 is YYNGEE. This CDR3 has 16 amino acids. The CDR3 protein is CASSPVAGGFTDTQYF. The CDR3 DNA reads TGTGCCAGCAGCCCGGTAGCGGGGGGGTTTACAGATACGCAGTATTTT.

V gene TRBV7-2 combines with J gene TRBJ2-5; 12 bases fit TRBD2. Trimming at V came to 1 base and at J to 10 bases, leaving 16 bases not matched to a gene. The CDR3 has 18 amino acids. Germline CDR1 SGHTA, CDR2 FQGNSA. CDR3 in amino acids: CASSLVSLAGGAFRDQYF. The DNA of the CDR3 is TGTGCCAGCAGCTTAGTGTCGCTAGCGGGAGGGGCGTTCAGGGACCAGTACTTC.